This TCR beta chain was identified during a study of T cell responses to AZD1222 COVID-19 vaccine. The assay was immunoSEQ multiplex PCR, and TCRdb's table has in-frame clones only and misses some. The repertoire has roughly 160,000 clones, 92% of them found once; the top ten carry 4% to 5.5%. V lost 0 bases and J lost 0, with 15 bases in between. The CDR3 contains 17 residues. Germline V gene data show CDR1 as GTSNPN and CDR2 as SVGIG (reference sequence). The TCR comes from an adult in good health. Material: peripheral blood, obtained on day 0 of MenACWY control vaccination. The gene calls are TRBV30 and TRBJ1-3, with D perhaps matching TRBD1 (6 bases). The CDR3 region is CAWSVGGPNYSGNTIYF. Written as DNA, the CDR3 is TGTGCCTGGAGTGTAGGGGGTCCAAATTACTCTGGAAACACCATATATTTT.